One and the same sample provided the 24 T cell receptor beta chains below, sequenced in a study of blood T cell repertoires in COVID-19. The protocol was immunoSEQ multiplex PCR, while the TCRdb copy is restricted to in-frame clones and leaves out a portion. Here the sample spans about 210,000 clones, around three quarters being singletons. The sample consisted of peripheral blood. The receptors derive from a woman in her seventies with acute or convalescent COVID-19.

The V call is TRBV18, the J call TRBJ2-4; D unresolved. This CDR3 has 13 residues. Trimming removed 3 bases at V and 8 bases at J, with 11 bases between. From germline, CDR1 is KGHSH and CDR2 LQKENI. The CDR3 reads CASSPPNLDIQYF. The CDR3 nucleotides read TGTGCCAGCTCACCGCCGAACTTAGACATTCAGTACTTC.

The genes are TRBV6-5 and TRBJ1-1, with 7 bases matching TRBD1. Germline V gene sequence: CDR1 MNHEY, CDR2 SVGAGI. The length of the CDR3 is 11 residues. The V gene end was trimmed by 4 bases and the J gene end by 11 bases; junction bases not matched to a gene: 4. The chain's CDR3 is CASSSGQVAFF. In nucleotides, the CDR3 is TGTGCCAGCAGTTCCGGACAGGTTGCTTTCTTT.

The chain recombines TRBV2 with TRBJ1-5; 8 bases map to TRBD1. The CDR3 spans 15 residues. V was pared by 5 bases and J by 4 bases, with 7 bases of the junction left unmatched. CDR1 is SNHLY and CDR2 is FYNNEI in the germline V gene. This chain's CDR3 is CASSPGGAKNQPQHF. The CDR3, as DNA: TGTGCCAGCAGTCCAGGGGGCGCAAAGAATCAGCCCCAGCATTTT.

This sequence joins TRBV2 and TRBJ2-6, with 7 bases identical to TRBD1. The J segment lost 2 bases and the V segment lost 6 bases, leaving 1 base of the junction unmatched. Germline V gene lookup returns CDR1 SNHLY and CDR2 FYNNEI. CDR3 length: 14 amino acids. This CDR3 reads CASRQGAGANVLTF. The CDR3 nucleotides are TGTGCCAGCAGGCAGGGGGCTGGGGCCAACGTCCTGACTTTC. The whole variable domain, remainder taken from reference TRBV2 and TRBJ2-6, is EPEVTQTPSHQVTQMGQEVILRCVPISNHLYFYWYRQILGQKVEFLVSFYNNEISEKSEIFDDQFSVERPDGSNFTLKIRSTKLEDSAMYFCASRQGAGANVLTFGAGSRLTVL.

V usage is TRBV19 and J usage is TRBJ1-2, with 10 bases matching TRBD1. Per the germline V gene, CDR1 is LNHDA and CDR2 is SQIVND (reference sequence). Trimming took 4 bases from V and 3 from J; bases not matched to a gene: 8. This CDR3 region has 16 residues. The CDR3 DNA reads TGTGCCAGTAGTAACGTCCCGGGACAGGGGTACTATGGCTACACCTTC. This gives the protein CASSNVPGQGYYGYTF.

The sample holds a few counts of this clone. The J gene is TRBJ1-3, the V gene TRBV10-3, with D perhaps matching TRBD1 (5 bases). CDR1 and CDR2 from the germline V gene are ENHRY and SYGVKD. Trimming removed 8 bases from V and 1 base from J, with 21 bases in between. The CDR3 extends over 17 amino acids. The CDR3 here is CAIARAASLLSGNTIYF. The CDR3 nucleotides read TGTGCCATCGCCAGGGCAGCTTCGCTCCTTTCTGGAAACACCATATATTTT.

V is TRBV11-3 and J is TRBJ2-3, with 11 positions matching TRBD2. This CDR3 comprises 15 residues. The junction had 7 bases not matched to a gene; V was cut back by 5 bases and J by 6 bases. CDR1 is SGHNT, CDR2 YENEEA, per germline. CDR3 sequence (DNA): TGTGCCAGCAGCCCCGGGGTAGCGGGGGGGGATACGCAGTATTTT. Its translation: CASSPGVAGGDTQYF. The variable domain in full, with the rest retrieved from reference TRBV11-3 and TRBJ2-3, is EAGVVQSPRYKIIEKKQPVAFWCNPISGHNTLYWYLQNLGQGPELLIRYENEEAVDDSQLPKDRFSAERLKGVDSTLKIQPAELGDSAVYLCASSPGVAGGDTQYFGPGTRLTVL.

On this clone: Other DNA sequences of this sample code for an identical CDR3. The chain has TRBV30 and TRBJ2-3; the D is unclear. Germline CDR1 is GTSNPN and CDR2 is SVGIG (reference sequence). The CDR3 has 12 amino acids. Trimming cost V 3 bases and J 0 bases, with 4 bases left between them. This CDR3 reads CAWSSSTDTQYF. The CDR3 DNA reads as TGTGCCTGGAGCTCGAGCACAGATACGCAGTATTTT.

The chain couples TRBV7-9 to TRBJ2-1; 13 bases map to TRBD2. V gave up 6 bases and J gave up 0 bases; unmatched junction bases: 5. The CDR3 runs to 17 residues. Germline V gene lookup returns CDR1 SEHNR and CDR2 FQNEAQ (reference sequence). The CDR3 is CASRGLAGAVSYNEQFF. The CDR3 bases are TGTGCCAGCAGAGGACTAGCGGGGGCCGTCTCCTACAATGAGCAGTTCTTC. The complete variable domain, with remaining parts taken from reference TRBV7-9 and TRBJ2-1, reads DTGVSQNPRHKITKRGQNVTFRCDPISEHNRLYWYRQTLGQGPEFLTYFQNEAQLEKSRLLSDRFSAERPKGSFSTLEIQRTEQGDSAMYLCASRGLAGAVSYNEQFFGPGTRLTVL.

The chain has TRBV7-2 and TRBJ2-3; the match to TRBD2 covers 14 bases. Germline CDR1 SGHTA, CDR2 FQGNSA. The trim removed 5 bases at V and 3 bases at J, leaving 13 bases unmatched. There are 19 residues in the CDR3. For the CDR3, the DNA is TGTGCCAGCAGCGCGCGAGGGACTAGCGGGGGTTTGCGGACAGATACGCAGTATTTT. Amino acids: CASSARGTSGGLRTDTQYF. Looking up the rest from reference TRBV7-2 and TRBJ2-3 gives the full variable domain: GAGVSQSPSNKVTEKGKDVELRCDPISGHTALYWYRQSLGQGLEFLIYFQGNSAPDKSGLPSDRFSAERTGGSVSTLTIQRTQQEDSAVYLCASSARGTSGGLRTDTQYFGPGTRLTVL.

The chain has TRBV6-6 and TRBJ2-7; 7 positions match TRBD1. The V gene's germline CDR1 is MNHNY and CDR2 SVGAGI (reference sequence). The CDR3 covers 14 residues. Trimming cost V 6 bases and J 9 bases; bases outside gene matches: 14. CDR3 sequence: CASSQQGPPLAQYV. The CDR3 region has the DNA TGTGCCAGCAGCCAACAGGGGCCCCCCCTCGCGCAGTACGTC.

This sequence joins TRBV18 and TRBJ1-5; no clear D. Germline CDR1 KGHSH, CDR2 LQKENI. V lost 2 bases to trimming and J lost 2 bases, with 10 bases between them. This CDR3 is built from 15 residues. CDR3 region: CASSPELGGNQPQHF. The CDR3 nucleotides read TGTGCCAGCTCACCAGAGCTCGGGGGCAATCAGCCCCAGCATTTT. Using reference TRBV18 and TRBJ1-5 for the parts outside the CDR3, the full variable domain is NAGVMQNPRHLVRRRGQEARLRCSPMKGHSHVYWYRQLPEEGLKFMVYLQKENIIDESGMPKERFSAEFPKEGPSILRIQQVVRGDSAAYFCASSPELGGNQPQHFGDGTRLSIL.

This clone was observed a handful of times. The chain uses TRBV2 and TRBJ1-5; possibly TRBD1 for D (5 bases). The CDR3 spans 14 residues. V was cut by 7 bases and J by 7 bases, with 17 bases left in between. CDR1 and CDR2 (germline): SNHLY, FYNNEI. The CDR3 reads CASIGGDIGQPQHF. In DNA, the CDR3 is TGTGCCAGCATCGGGGGGGATATCGGCCAGCCCCAGCATTTT.

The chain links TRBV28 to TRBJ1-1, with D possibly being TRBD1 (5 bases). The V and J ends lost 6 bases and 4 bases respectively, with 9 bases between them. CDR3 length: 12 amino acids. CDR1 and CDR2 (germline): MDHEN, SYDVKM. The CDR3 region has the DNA TGTGCCAGCAGCCCAGGGATCACTGAAGCTTTCTTT. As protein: CASSPGITEAFF.

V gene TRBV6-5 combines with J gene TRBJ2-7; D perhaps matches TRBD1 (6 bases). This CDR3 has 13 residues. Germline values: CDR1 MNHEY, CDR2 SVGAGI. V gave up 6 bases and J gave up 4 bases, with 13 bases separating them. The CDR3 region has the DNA TGTGCCAGCAGGTCCGGGACAACATACGAGCAGTACGTC. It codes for CASRSGTTYEQYV.

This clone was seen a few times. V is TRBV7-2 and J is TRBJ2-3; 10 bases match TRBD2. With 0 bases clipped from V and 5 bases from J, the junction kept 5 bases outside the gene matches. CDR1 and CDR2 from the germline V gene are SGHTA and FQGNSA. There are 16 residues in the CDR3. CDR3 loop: CASSLALLAGVDTQYF. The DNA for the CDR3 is TGTGCCAGCAGCTTAGCGTTGCTAGCGGGGGTAGATACGCAGTATTTT.

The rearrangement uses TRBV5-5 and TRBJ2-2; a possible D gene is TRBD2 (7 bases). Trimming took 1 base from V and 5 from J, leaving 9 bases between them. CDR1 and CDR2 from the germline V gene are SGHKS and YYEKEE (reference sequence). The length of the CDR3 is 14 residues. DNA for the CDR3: TGTGCCAGCAGCTTGAGGGGGGGAACCGGGGAGCTGTTTTTT. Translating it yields CASSLRGGTGELFF.

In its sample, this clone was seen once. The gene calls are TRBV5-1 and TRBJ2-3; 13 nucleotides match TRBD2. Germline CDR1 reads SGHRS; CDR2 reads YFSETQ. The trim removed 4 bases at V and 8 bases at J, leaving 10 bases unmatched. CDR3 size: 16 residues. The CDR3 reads CASSPLGLAGAVTQYF. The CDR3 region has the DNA TGCGCCAGCAGCCCCTTAGGACTAGCGGGGGCTGTTACGCAGTATTTT.

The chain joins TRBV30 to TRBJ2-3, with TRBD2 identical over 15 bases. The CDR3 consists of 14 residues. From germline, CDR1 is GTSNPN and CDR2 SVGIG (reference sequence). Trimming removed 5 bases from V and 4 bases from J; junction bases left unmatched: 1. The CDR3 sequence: CAWGLAGGPDTQYF. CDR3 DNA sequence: TGTGCCTGGGGACTAGCGGGGGGGCCAGATACGCAGTATTTT.

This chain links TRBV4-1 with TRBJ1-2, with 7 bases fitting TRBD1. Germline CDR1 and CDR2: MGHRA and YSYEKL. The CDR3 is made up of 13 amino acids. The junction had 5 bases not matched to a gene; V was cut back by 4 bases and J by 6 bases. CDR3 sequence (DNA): TGCGCCAGCAGCCTCGGGACAGCGGATGGCTACACCTTC. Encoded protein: CASSLGTADGYTF.

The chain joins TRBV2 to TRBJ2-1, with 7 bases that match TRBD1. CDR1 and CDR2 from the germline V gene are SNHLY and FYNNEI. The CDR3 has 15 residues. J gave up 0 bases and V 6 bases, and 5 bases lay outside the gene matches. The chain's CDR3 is CASRWTGSSYNEQFF. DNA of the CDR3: TGTGCCAGCAGATGGACAGGAAGCTCCTACAATGAGCAGTTCTTC.

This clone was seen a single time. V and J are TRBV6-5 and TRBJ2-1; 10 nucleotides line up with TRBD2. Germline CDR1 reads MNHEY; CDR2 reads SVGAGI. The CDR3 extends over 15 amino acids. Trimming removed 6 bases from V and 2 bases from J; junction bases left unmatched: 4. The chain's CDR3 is CASRSGGAAYNEQFF. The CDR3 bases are TGTGCCAGCAGAAGCGGGGGGGCTGCCTACAATGAGCAGTTCTTC.

The DNA of the CDR3 is TGTGCCAGCAGCGGTGACAGTTACGAGCAGTACTTC. It encodes CASSGDSYEQYF. The chain couples TRBV7-2 to TRBJ2-7; possibly TRBD1 for D (5 bases). The CDR3 loop spans 12 amino acids. The V end lost 5 bases, the J end lost 4 bases, and 9 bases lay between the germline ends. The germline CDR1 and CDR2 sequences are SGHTA and FQGNSA. Variable domain in full (rest from reference TRBV7-2 and TRBJ2-7): GAGVSQSPSNKVTEKGKDVELRCDPISGHTALYWYRQSLGQGLEFLIYFQGNSAPDKSGLPSDRFSAERTGGSVSTLTIQRTQQEDSAVYLCASSGDSYEQYFGPGTRLTVT.

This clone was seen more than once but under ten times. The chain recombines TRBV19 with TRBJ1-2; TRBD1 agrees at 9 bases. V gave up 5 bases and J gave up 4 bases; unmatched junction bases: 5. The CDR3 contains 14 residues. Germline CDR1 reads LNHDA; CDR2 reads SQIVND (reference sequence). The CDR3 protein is CASSAGTGTYGYTF. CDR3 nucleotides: TGTGCCAGTAGTGCCGGGACAGGGACCTATGGCTACACCTTC.